Below are 26 T cell receptor beta chains sequenced from a single sample in a study of shared clonotypes between healthy human individuals. Libraries were prepared by immunoSEQ multiplex PCR; TCRdb keeps only in-frame clonotypes and omits some of them. The table records under 1,100,000 clones, approximately 76% of them present only once. What was sequenced was memory CD4+ T cells sorted from blood. The subset: CD45RA-negative fraction. The receptors here all came from a man between 18 and 35 years old in good health.

The rearrangement links TRBV7-2 to TRBJ2-1, with 12 nucleotides matching TRBD2. The J segment lost 5 bases and the V segment lost 1 base, leaving 3 bases of the junction unmatched. This CDR3 contains 16 residues. CDR1 is SGHTA and CDR2 is FQGNSA in the germline V gene. CDR3 in amino acids: CASSLEGTSGHNEQFF. The CDR3, as DNA: TGTGCCAGCAGCTTAGAAGGGACTAGCGGGCACAATGAGCAGTTCTTC.

This clone has a single count. The chain joins TRBV5-1 to TRBJ1-2; maybe TRBD1 (5 bases). CDR1 is SGHRS, CDR2 YFSETQ, per germline. This CDR3 region has 14 residues. With 7 bases removed from V and 4 bases from J, the gap between germline ends came to 17 bases. The CDR3 protein is CASDPGGFTYGYTF. In DNA, the CDR3 is TGCGCCAGCGACCCCGGGGGATTCACCTATGGCTACACCTTC. The full variable domain, with the rest looked up from reference TRBV5-1 and TRBJ1-2, is KAGVTQTPRYLIKTRGQQVTLSCSPISGHRSVSWYQQTPGQGLQFLFEYFSETQRNKGNFPGRFSGRQFSNSRSEMNVSTLELGDSALYLCASDPGGFTYGYTFGSGTRLTVV.

V is TRBV7-2 and J is TRBJ2-1; 11 bases align to TRBD2. The CDR3 sequence is 18 residues long. V dropped 10 bases and J dropped 2; count of bases not matched to a gene: 16. The germline gives CDR1 SGHTA, CDR2 FQGNSA. The CDR3 protein is CATGDPSGRRLTYNEQFF. The CDR3 bases are TGTGCCACCGGGGATCCTAGCGGGAGGAGATTGACCTACAATGAGCAGTTCTTC.

This clone occurred many times. This chain uses TRBV6-6 with TRBJ1-1, with TRBD1 matching over 10 bases. The germline CDR1 and CDR2 sequences are MNHNY and SVGAGI (reference sequence). V was pared by 3 bases and J by 8 bases, with 9 bases of the junction left unmatched. This CDR3 is built from 15 residues. In DNA, the CDR3 is TGTGCCAGCAGTTATAAAGGGACAGGGGAAACCGAAGCTTTCTTT. Its translation: CASSYKGTGETEAFF.

The V call is TRBV25-1, the J call TRBJ1-4; TRBD1 agrees at 9 bases. Germline V CDR1 and CDR2: MGHDK, SYGVNS. This CDR3 is 17 amino acids long. V lost 3 bases, J lost 0 bases, and 5 bases stayed unmatched. The CDR3 coding sequence is TGTGCCAGCAGTGAGGTAACAGGGGGCTCAACTAATGAAAAACTGTTTTTT. Translated, it gives CASSEVTGGSTNEKLFF.

V is TRBV7-8 and J is TRBJ2-1; D tentatively fits TRBD1 or TRBD2 (5 bases each). Trimming took 5 bases from V and 5 from J, leaving 13 bases between them. The germline CDR1 and CDR2 sequences are SGHVS and FQNEAQ. The CDR3 has 14 amino acids. DNA for the CDR3: TGTGCCAGCAGCACGGGACCTCATAACAATGAGCAGTTCTTC. Translated: CASSTGPHNNEQFF.

CDR3: CASSREGQGNTEAFF. The CDR3 DNA reads TGTGCCAGCAGCCGGGAGGGACAGGGGAACACTGAAGCTTTCTTT. The chain employs TRBV5-4 and TRBJ1-1, with 9 bases matching TRBD1. The V gene end was trimmed by 4 bases and the J gene end by 1 base; junction bases not matched to a gene: 5. CDR1 is SGHNT and CDR2 is YYREEE in the germline V gene (reference sequence). The CDR3 sequence is 15 residues long.

This clone showed up just a few times. The CDR3: CASSQDGAAKTAFF. DNA of the CDR3: TGTGCCAGCAGCCAAGATGGGGCAGCGAAGACCGCTTTCTTT. The chain couples TRBV4-2 to TRBJ1-1, with a weak D call TRBD1 (5 bases). The CDR3 extends over 14 amino acids. Trimming stripped 0 bases from V and 11 bases from J, with 16 bases between. CDR1 LGHNA and CDR2 YNFKEQ come from the germline V gene.

This clone was detected a few times. The chain has TRBV19 and TRBJ2-7; weak D call: TRBD2 (6 bases). CDR3 length: 14 residues. Germline values: CDR1 LNHDA, CDR2 SQIVND (reference sequence). The V end lost 5 bases, the J end lost 6 bases, and 17 bases lay between the germline ends. Here the CDR3 reads CASSSGTGGTEQYF. The CDR3 region has the DNA TGTGCCAGTAGTTCCGGGACTGGGGGGACCGAGCAGTACTTC.

This chain links TRBV18 with TRBJ2-5; no definite D call. This CDR3 has 11 residues. Looked up from germline, CDR1 is KGHSH and CDR2 is LQKENI. V gave up 6 bases and J gave up 5 bases, with 7 bases separating them. CDR3 nucleotide sequence: TGTGCCAGCTCCTTTGGGGAGACCCAGTACTTC. Amino acid sequence: CASSFGETQYF. Based on the CDR3 plus reference TRBV18 and TRBJ2-5, the full variable domain is NAGVMQNPRHLVRRRGQEARLRCSPMKGHSHVYWYRQLPEEGLKFMVYLQKENIIDESGMPKERFSAEFPKEGPSILRIQQVVRGDSAAYFCASSFGETQYFGPGTRLLVL.

The chain employs TRBV5-1 and TRBJ2-6; D is uncertain. V was pared by 7 bases and J by 0 bases, with 8 bases between. Germline CDR1 reads SGHRS; CDR2 reads YFSETQ. CDR3 length: 14 amino acids. DNA of the CDR3: TGCGCCAGCGGGCTGGGCTCTGGGGCCAACGTCCTGACTTTC. Its translation is CASGLGSGANVLTF.

V gene TRBV11-2 combines with J gene TRBJ2-3, with unresolved D. The CDR3 extends over 11 amino acids. Germline V gives CDR1 SGHAT, CDR2 FQNNGV. V was pared by 5 bases and J by 10 bases, with 10 bases between. The CDR3 bases are TGTGCCAGCAGCCCTCTCGGCGCGCAGTATTTT. Its protein product is CASSPLGAQYF.

In this sample, this clone turned up a few times. The rearrangement uses TRBV10-3 and TRBJ2-3, with 9 positions matching TRBD2. V shed 2 bases, J shed 0 bases, and the junction held 12 bases outside the gene matches. The CDR3 runs 19 residues. CDR1 and CDR2 (germline): ENHRY, SYGVKD. The CDR3, as DNA: TGTGCCATCAGTGAGGGCCCCCTGGGGGCGGGGGGGAGCACAGATACGCAGTATTTT. It yields the protein CAISEGPLGAGGSTDTQYF.

Concerning this clone itself: The sample has other DNA sequences that encode this CDR3 too. The chain is built from TRBV29-1 and TRBJ2-1; D not certain. The CDR3 is 10 residues long. Germline CDR1 reads SQVTM; CDR2 reads ANQGSEA. Trimming left V 4 bases short and J 5 bases short, with 3 bases between. CDR3: CSVGNNEQFF. The CDR3, as DNA: TGCAGCGTTGGCAACAATGAGCAGTTCTTC.

The V call is TRBV9, the J call TRBJ2-3, with TRBD2 matching over 9 bases. Looked up from germline, CDR1 is SGDLS and CDR2 is YYNGEE. J was trimmed by 5 bases and V by 0 bases; bases with no gene match: 16. This CDR3 comprises 19 residues. For the CDR3, the DNA is TGTGCCAGCAGCGTAGCCCTAGCGGGACATCAAGGAGGGCAAGATACGCAGTATTTT. Residues: CASSVALAGHQGGQDTQYF.

The J gene is TRBJ1-1, the V gene TRBV14, with 10 bases identical to TRBD1. Germline CDR1 is SGHDN and CDR2 is FVKESK. The CDR3 runs to 16 residues. Trimming at V came to 5 bases and at J to 1 base, leaving 7 bases not matched to a gene. The CDR3 region has the DNA TGTGCCAGCAGCAGACAGGGGGCGGAATGGAACACTGAAGCTTTCTTT. Translated: CASSRQGAEWNTEAFF.

The chain uses TRBV18 and TRBJ2-3; 7 nucleotides align to TRBD1. The CDR3 loop spans 17 amino acids. Germline V CDR1 and CDR2: KGHSH, LQKENI. V shed 4 bases and J 0 bases; nucleotides not matched to a gene: 10. This CDR3 is CASSLQQGLGSTDTQYF. In nucleotides, the CDR3 is TGTGCCAGCTCACTACAACAGGGGCTAGGGAGCACAGATACGCAGTATTTT.

This clone has just one count. The CDR3 coding sequence is TGCGCCAGCAGCTACACGGGACAGAGCAAAAAAGAGACCCAGTACTTC. It yields the protein CASSYTGQSKKETQYF. V gene TRBV5-1 combines with J gene TRBJ2-5; the match to TRBD1 covers 7 bases. The CDR3 covers 16 residues. V was clipped by 3 bases and J by 3 bases; unmatched bases: 11. Germline values: CDR1 SGHRS, CDR2 YFSETQ.

The chain carries TRBV9 and TRBJ1-1; the D is unclear. The CDR3 is 13 amino acids. The germline CDR1 and CDR2 sequences are SGDLS and YYNGEE. Trimming removed 0 bases at V and 7 bases at J, with 10 bases between. The CDR3 nucleotides read TGTGCCAGCAGCGTAGGGGCCCAGAATGAAGCTTTCTTT. Translation gives CASSVGAQNEAFF.

On this clone: Given a much more abundant clone one base away, this may be a read error. The rearrangement joins TRBV7-3 to TRBJ1-2, with 8 positions matching TRBD1. The V gene's germline CDR1 is SGHTA and CDR2 FQGTGA. This CDR3 comprises 13 residues. J lost 3 bases, V lost 5 bases, and 2 bases had no gene match. This CDR3 reads CASSPDRDYGYTF. For the CDR3, the DNA is TGTGCCAGCAGCCCGGACAGGGACTATGGCTACACCTTC.

The chain carries TRBV11-2 and TRBJ1-1; TRBD1 agrees at 9 bases. V trimming: 1 base; J trimming: 0 bases; junction bases outside the gene matches: 9. The length of the CDR3 is 18 residues. CDR1 SGHAT and CDR2 FQNNGV come from the germline V gene. The CDR3 region has the DNA TGTGCCAGCAGCTTAGGGACAGGGGCGTTTTTTATGAACACTGAAGCTTTCTTT. Translation: CASSLGTGAFFMNTEAFF.

V is TRBV6-8 and J is TRBJ1-5, with D unclear. CDR1 MNHGY and CDR2 SAAAGT come from the germline V gene. The V and J ends lost 0 bases and 0 bases respectively, with 18 bases between them. The CDR3 runs 19 residues. The CDR3 protein is CASSYSNLQASYSNQPQHF. The CDR3 nucleotides read TGTGCCAGCAGTTACTCGAATCTGCAGGCCTCGTATAGCAATCAGCCCCAGCATTTT.

The rearrangement links TRBV28 to TRBJ1-5; D is uncertain. The V gene's germline CDR1 is MDHEN and CDR2 SYDVKM. V lost 7 bases to trimming and J lost 6 bases, with 13 bases between them. The CDR3 extends over 13 amino acids. For the CDR3, the DNA is TGTGCCAGCACCCTGGAGGGCGGTCAGCCCCAGCATTTT. Translated, it gives CASTLEGGQPQHF.

The chain is built from TRBV9 and TRBJ2-1; 7 bases map to TRBD2. CDR1 and CDR2 (germline): SGDLS, YYNGEE. V dropped 4 bases and J dropped 9; count of bases not matched to a gene: 10. There are 14 residues in the CDR3. The CDR3 DNA follows: TGTGCCAGCAGCTCCAGCGGGAATTGGCGTGAGCAGTTCTTC. Encoded protein: CASSSSGNWREQFF.

As for this clone: Other DNA sequences from this sample encode an identical CDR3 as well. The J gene is TRBJ1-2, the V gene TRBV6-6, with D uncertain. This CDR3 spans 12 amino acids. CDR1 is MNHNY and CDR2 is SVGAGI in the germline V gene (reference sequence). V lost 2 bases and J 5 bases, leaving 6 bases between the germline ends. In DNA form, the CDR3 reads TGTGCCAGCAGTTACGATAATTATGGCTACACCTTC. Encoded protein: CASSYDNYGYTF.

This clone was found once. The chain carries TRBV27 and TRBJ2-2; D is perhaps TRBD2 (6 bases). Trimming stripped 0 bases from V and 6 bases from J, with 11 bases between. Germline CDR1 reads MNHEY; CDR2 reads SMNVEV (reference sequence). The length of the CDR3 is 15 residues. The CDR3 DNA reads TGTGCCAGCAGTTTATCCCGGACTAAGTCCGGGGAGCTGTTTTTT. It specifies CASSLSRTKSGELFF.